These 28 T cell receptor beta chains were all obtained from the same sample, sequenced in a study of glioma-infiltrating T cells after dendritic cell vaccination. Time point indicated: after dendritic cell vaccination, including at tumor progression/relapse. TCRdb keeps only in-frame clones here, not all; method: immunoSEQ multiplex PCR. Found here are approximately 99,000 clones, less than 90% of them singletons; the top ten hold 5.4%. The material was blood, obtained after dendritic cell vaccination. These receptors originate from a human donor with glioblastoma.

CDR3 bases: TGTGCCTGGAGTGCTCTCGAGGGTCAGCCCCAGCATTTT. The encoded protein is CAWSALEGQPQHF. The rearrangement links TRBV30 to TRBJ1-5; D not certain. This CDR3 comprises 13 residues. Trimming cost V 1 base and J 6 bases, with 10 bases left between them. The germline CDR1 and CDR2 sequences are GTSNPN and SVGIG (reference sequence).

The genes are TRBV30 and TRBJ1-2; 8 nucleotides match TRBD1. Germline CDR1 reads GTSNPN; CDR2 reads SVGIG (reference sequence). CDR3 length: 14 residues. V lost 3 bases and J lost 5; bases outside the gene matches: 8. The CDR3 DNA sequence: TGTGCCTGGAGCTTGGGGACAGGAAAATATGGCTACACCTTC. Translation: CAWSLGTGKYGYTF.

The chain carries TRBV2 and TRBJ1-5, with 7 bases identical to TRBD1. The J segment lost 5 bases and the V segment lost 5 bases, leaving 9 bases of the junction unmatched. The CDR3 contains 15 residues. Per germline, CDR1 SNHLY and CDR2 FYNNEI. The CDR3 DNA follows: TGTGCCAGCAGTTTAAGGACAGGACCATATCAGCCCCAGCATTTT. Encoded protein: CASSLRTGPYQPQHF. Drawing the rest from reference TRBV2 and TRBJ1-5, the complete variable domain is EPEVTQTPSHQVTQMGQEVILRCVPISNHLYFYWYRQILGQKVEFLVSFYNNEISEKSEIFDDQFSVERPDGSNFTLKIRSTKLEDSAMYFCASSLRTGPYQPQHFGDGTRLSIL.

A few counts support this clone. The CDR3 nucleotides are TGTGCCAGTAGGGGGCCAGACAGGCTTGAAGCTTTCTTT. This sequence encodes CASRGPDRLEAFF. The V gene is TRBV19, the J gene TRBJ1-1; TRBD1 might be the D (6 bases). The V and J ends lost 6 bases and 7 bases respectively, with 15 bases between them. The CDR3 has 13 amino acids. Germline V CDR1 and CDR2: LNHDA, SQIVND (reference sequence).

This chain links TRBV4-1 with TRBJ2-1; 12 nucleotides agree with TRBD2. This CDR3 is built from 15 residues. Germline CDR1 is MGHRA and CDR2 is YSYEKL. V gave up 6 bases and J gave up 8 bases; unmatched junction bases: 8. The CDR3: CASRATSGRWDEQFF. The CDR3, as DNA: TGCGCCAGCAGGGCGACTAGCGGGAGATGGGATGAGCAGTTCTTC.

V gene TRBV6-6 combines with J gene TRBJ2-3; 7 bases fit TRBD1. This CDR3 contains 15 residues. CDR1 and CDR2 from the germline V gene are MNHNY and SVGAGI (reference sequence). V shed 5 bases, J shed 0 bases, and the junction held 5 bases outside the gene matches. The CDR3 region has the DNA TGTGCCAGCAGTCCCGGGGACAGTAGCACAGATACGCAGTATTTT. Protein sequence: CASSPGDSSTDTQYF.

This chain connects TRBV2 to TRBJ2-1, with D perhaps matching TRBD2 (6 bases). The CDR3 is 16 amino acids. CDR1 is SNHLY, CDR2 FYNNEI, per germline. The ends were cut back, 4 bases at V and 0 bases at J, with 13 bases in the middle. In nucleotides, the CDR3 is TGTGCCAGCAGTGGACTCCCCGGGAGCTCCTACAATGAGCAGTTCTTC. It is translated as CASSGLPGSSYNEQFF.

This clone was seen a single time. The V and J genes are TRBV6-6 and TRBJ1-1, with TRBD1 matching 8 bases. CDR1 is MNHNY, CDR2 SVGAGI, per germline (reference sequence). The CDR3 extends over 15 amino acids. The V segment lost 6 bases and the J segment 4 bases; nucleotides outside the gene matches: 10. CDR3 loop: CASRISGQGSTEAFF. The CDR3 DNA reads as TGTGCCAGCAGAATATCCGGACAGGGAAGCACTGAAGCTTTCTTT.

This chain joins TRBV5-4 and TRBJ2-2; 8 bases align to TRBD2. J gave up 6 bases and V 6 bases, and 10 bases lay outside the gene matches. CDR1 SGHNT and CDR2 YYREEE come from the germline V gene (reference sequence). The CDR3 is 15 residues long. CDR3 DNA sequence: TGTGCCAGCACCTATTCCCGGACTAGCCCCGGGGAGCTGTTTTTT. Protein sequence: CASTYSRTSPGELFF.

The chain combines TRBV7-6 with TRBJ2-5; 12 positions agree with TRBD2. This CDR3 has 15 residues. The V segment lost 2 bases and the J segment 2 bases; nucleotides outside the gene matches: 0. Germline CDR1 SGHVS, CDR2 FNYEAQ. The CDR3 DNA follows: TGTGCCAGCAGCTTACTAGCGGGGGGGCAAGAGACCCAGTACTTC. Encoded protein: CASSLLAGGQETQYF.

The V and J genes are TRBV7-9 and TRBJ1-1; the match to TRBD1 covers 7 bases. The V segment lost 4 bases and the J segment 8 bases; nucleotides outside the gene matches: 7. Germline lookup yields CDR1 SEHNR and CDR2 FQNEAQ (reference sequence). The CDR3 has 13 residues. Here the CDR3 DNA reads TGTGCCAGCAGCTCTATCAGGGGGACAGAAGCTTTCTTT. It specifies CASSSIRGTEAFF.

The J gene is TRBJ1-2, the V gene TRBV18; 9 bases line up with TRBD1. Per germline, CDR1 KGHSH and CDR2 LQKENI. With 4 bases clipped from V and 6 bases from J, the junction kept 6 bases outside the gene matches. CDR3 length: 14 amino acids. CDR3 sequence: CASSRWDREDGYTF. CDR3 DNA sequence: TGTGCCAGCTCACGATGGGACAGGGAGGATGGCTACACCTTC.

The V call is TRBV6-5, the J call TRBJ1-1; TRBD1 aligns across 7 bases. The CDR3 loop spans 16 amino acids. The V and J ends lost 0 bases and 4 bases, in that order; junction bases with no gene match: 8. Germline V gene data show CDR1 as MNHEY and CDR2 as SVGAGI. The CDR3 DNA follows: TGTGCCAGCAGTTACTCACTCCTCGCAGGGGGCACTGAAGCTTTCTTT. It codes for CASSYSLLAGGTEAFF.

V usage is TRBV6-6 and J usage is TRBJ2-3; the D gene is possibly TRBD2 (6 bases). The ends were cut back, 5 bases at V and 0 bases at J, with 12 bases in the middle. The CDR3 runs to 15 residues. CDR1 and CDR2 from the germline V gene are MNHNY and SVGAGI (reference sequence). The CDR3 is CASSEGLLSTDTQYF. The CDR3 region has the DNA TGTGCCAGCAGTGAGGGACTTCTAAGCACAGATACGCAGTATTTT.

The V call is TRBV2, the J call TRBJ1-2; D remains unclear. Germline values: CDR1 SNHLY, CDR2 FYNNEI. Trimming removed 3 bases at V and 6 bases at J, with 14 bases between. There are 14 residues in the CDR3. The CDR3 reads CASSDRERGHGYTF. The CDR3, as DNA: TGTGCCAGCAGTGATCGAGAGAGAGGCCATGGCTACACCTTC.

The CDR3 region is CASPRVGGTEAFF. DNA for the CDR3: TGTGCCAGCCCCAGGGTGGGGGGCACTGAAGCTTTCTTT. The chain is built from TRBV6-1 and TRBJ1-1, with a weak D call TRBD1 (5 bases). V was clipped by 8 bases and J by 4 bases, with 14 bases between them. The length of the CDR3 is 13 residues. In germline, CDR1 is MNHNS, CDR2 SASEGT.

This clone came up a few times. The chain uses TRBV11-2 and TRBJ2-3; perhaps TRBD2 as D (5 bases). CDR3 length: 14 amino acids. CDR1 SGHAT and CDR2 FQNNGV come from the germline V gene. V lost 5 bases to trimming and J lost 5 bases, with 14 bases between them. CDR3 protein: CASSVSRGGDTQYF. The CDR3 nucleotides read TGTGCCAGCAGCGTATCCCGCGGAGGAGATACGCAGTATTTT.

The CDR3 DNA reads as TGTGCCAGCAGTTTATCCGGCAGGGTCTCAGGCTACACCTTC. Protein sequence: CASSLSGRVSGYTF. The chain links TRBV27 to TRBJ1-2, with D possibly TRBD1 on 5 matching bases. V lost 0 bases, J lost 8 bases, and 13 bases lay in between. The germline gives CDR1 MNHEY, CDR2 SMNVEV (reference sequence). The CDR3 has 14 residues.

The CDR3 DNA reads as TGTGCCAGCAGACTAGACACCGCCTACGAGCAGTACTTC. It translates to CASRLDTAYEQYF. The chain employs TRBV11-2 and TRBJ2-7; TRBD2 is a possible D gene (5 bases). CDR3 length equals 13 residues. The germline gives CDR1 SGHAT, CDR2 FQNNGV. V dropped 6 bases and J dropped 2 bases, with 11 bases sitting between them.

The genes are TRBV15 and TRBJ1-3, with a possible D match to TRBD1 (6 bases). Germline-derived CDR1 and CDR2 are LNHNV and YYDKDF (reference sequence). Trimming took 3 bases from V and 0 from J, leaving 15 bases between them. The CDR3 runs to 17 residues. CDR3 sequence (DNA): TGTGCCACCAGCAGTTCCGACAGGCCGGTCTCTGGAAACACCATATATTTT. Translation gives CATSSSDRPVSGNTIYF.

For this clone: In the same sample, other DNA sequences code for this CDR3. J is TRBJ2-2 and V is TRBV5-1; D is perhaps TRBD1 (6 bases). Germline V lookup: CDR1 SGHRS, CDR2 YFSETQ. V was cut by 2 bases and J by 2 bases, with 7 bases left in between. This CDR3 region has 14 residues. CDR3 loop: CASSLGGNTGELFF. The CDR3 region has the DNA TGCGCCAGCAGCTTAGGGGGTAACACCGGGGAGCTGTTTTTT.

This chain links TRBV12-5 with TRBJ2-5, with a tentative D call TRBD2 (6 bases). Per the germline V gene, CDR1 is LGHNT and CDR2 is FRNRAP. The germline V and J ends were trimmed by 3 bases and 2 bases, with 7 bases remaining between them. This CDR3 contains 13 residues. This CDR3 reads CASGLGLQETQYF. The CDR3 bases are TGTGCTAGTGGTTTAGGACTACAAGAGACCCAGTACTTC.

This clone was seen a handful of times. V is TRBV5-6 and J is TRBJ2-2; tentative D call: TRBD2 (5 bases). The CDR3 has 15 residues. Germline CDR1 is SGHDT and CDR2 is YYEEEE. Trimming removed 6 bases at V and 2 bases at J, with 14 bases between. The CDR3 nucleotides read TGTGCCAGCACCCGGACTTTAACCAACACCGGGGAGCTGTTTTTT. Its protein product is CASTRTLTNTGELFF. Full variable domain (outside the CDR3, taken from reference TRBV5-6 and TRBJ2-2): DAGVTQSPTHLIKTRGQQVTLRCSPKSGHDTVSWYQQALGQGPQFIFQYYEEEERQRGNFPDRFSGHQFPNYSSELNVNALLLGDSALYLCASTRTLTNTGELFFGEGSRLTVL.

V gene TRBV7-9 combines with J gene TRBJ1-1; D uncertain. V gave up 2 bases and J gave up 5 bases, with 9 bases separating them. The length of the CDR3 is 13 residues. The germline V gene has CDR1 SEHNR and CDR2 FQNEAQ (reference sequence). CDR3 DNA sequence: TGTGCCAGCAGCTTATCCGACGGGACTGAAGCTTTCTTT. Encoded protein: CASSLSDGTEAFF.

The genes are TRBV15 and TRBJ2-3; 11 nucleotides line up with TRBD2. Germline CDR1 reads LNHNV; CDR2 reads YYDKDF (reference sequence). CDR3 length equals 16 residues. The junction had 2 bases not matched to a gene; V was cut back by 0 bases and J by 3 bases. In DNA, the CDR3 is TGTGCCACCAGCAGAGACAGACTAGCGGGAACAGATACGCAGTATTTT. Translation: CATSRDRLAGTDTQYF.

The CDR3 here is CASSISAWEGKYQPQHF. The CDR3 DNA sequence: TGTGCCAGTAGTATCTCCGCGTGGGAGGGGAAATATCAGCCCCAGCATTTT. The chain employs TRBV19 and TRBJ1-5, with a possible D match to TRBD1 (5 bases). The CDR3 has 17 residues. Per the germline V gene, CDR1 is LNHDA and CDR2 is SQIVND (reference sequence). Trimming stripped 3 bases from V and 5 bases from J, with 20 bases between. Filled out from reference TRBV19 and TRBJ1-5, the complete variable domain reads DGGITQSPKYLFRKEGQNVTLSCEQNLNHDAMYWYRQDPGQGLRLIYYSQIVNDFQKGDIAEGYSVSREKKESFPLTVTSAQKNPTAFYLCASSISAWEGKYQPQHFGDGTRLSIL.

V and J are TRBV6-7 and TRBJ1-4, with TRBD1 matching over 9 bases. TRBV6-7 falls under the ORF class, with uncertain function. V lost 6 bases to trimming and J lost 6 bases; unmatched junction nucleotides: 11. This CDR3 spans 16 amino acids. The CDR3 here is CASSPSRQGVYEKLFF. CDR3 sequence (DNA): TGTGCCAGCAGCCCCAGCCGACAGGGGGTTTATGAAAAACTGTTTTTT.

The chain uses TRBV19 and TRBJ2-7; D perhaps matches TRBD1 (7 bases). The ends were cut back, 10 bases at V and 6 bases at J, with 19 bases in the middle. The CDR3 has 13 amino acids. Germline V gene sequence: CDR1 LNHDA, CDR2 SQIVND (reference sequence). The CDR3 sequence is CATLSRGRSEQYF. CDR3 sequence (DNA): TGTGCCACGCTTAGCAGGGGGAGGAGCGAGCAGTACTTC.